This section outlines one T cell receptor (beta chain) sequence together with its context. Additional DNA sequences in this sample encode the identical CDR3. This specimen belongs to a study of blood T cell repertoires in COVID-19. Across the whole study: The United States, Italy and Spain supplied acute and convalescent COVID-19 samples. T cells, B-cell-depleted T cells, or PBMCs supplied cDNA or gDNA.

In the original analysis: Nucleated cell counts were estimated from reference gene primer amplification. Assay used: immunoSEQ multiplex PCR; TCRdb lists only in-frame clones, some missing. That table furnishes V, J and clone size, whereas the DNA furnished D and trimming. The table lists 50,000 to 75,000 clones, around 87% of them singletons, with less than 8% in the top ten. Trimming took 0 bases from V and 1 from J, leaving 9 bases between them. CDR3 length: 15 amino acids. CDR1 is MNHEY and CDR2 is SVGAGI in the germline V gene. The chain combines TRBV6-5 with TRBJ2-5; the D gene is possibly TRBD1 (6 bases). The TCR sequence derives from a man aged 55 to 69 with acute or convalescent COVID-19. The sequencing input was peripheral blood. The CDR3 reads CASSYSRGGQETQYF. For the CDR3, the DNA is TGTGCCAGCAGTTACTCGAGAGGGGGCCAAGAGACCCAGTACTTC.